This passage covers 15 T cell receptor beta chains from one sample sequenced in a study of blood T cell repertoires in COVID-19. Only in-frame clones appear in the TCRdb table, and some are missing; sequencing was by immunoSEQ multiplex PCR. The table shows around 460,000 clones, with around 90% occurring only once. Material for sequencing was peripheral blood. Every receptor here comes from a young man with COVID-19, enrolled during active disease.

The rearrangement uses TRBV11-3 and TRBJ2-5, with 7 positions matching TRBD2. Germline V gives CDR1 SGHNT, CDR2 YENEEA. V dropped 5 bases and J dropped 5; count of bases not matched to a gene: 2. CDR3 length equals 12 residues. CDR3 nucleotides: TGTGCCAGCAGCCGGGACTACGAGACCCAGTACTTC. Amino acids: CASSRDYETQYF.

The chain employs TRBV2 and TRBJ1-1, with a weak D call TRBD1 (6 bases). The CDR3 consists of 14 residues. The germline V gene encodes CDR1 SNHLY and CDR2 FYNNEI. Trimming stripped 7 bases from V and 7 bases from J, with 19 bases between. The CDR3 spells CASTESGAEGEAFF. The CDR3 DNA is TGTGCCAGCACCGAATCAGGGGCTGAAGGTGAAGCTTTCTTT.

The rearrangement uses TRBV10-2 and TRBJ2-5; D perhaps matches TRBD1 (6 bases). From germline, CDR1 is WSHSY and CDR2 SAAADI. Trimming pared 7 bases from V and 1 base from J, leaving 10 bases between. The length of the CDR3 is 13 residues. CDR3 bases: TGCGCCAGCATCCGGGACACCCAAGAGACCCAGTACTTC. Its translation: CASIRDTQETQYF.

This rearrangement joins TRBV19 to TRBJ2-1; TRBD2 might be the D (6 bases). The V and J ends lost 4 bases and 16 bases respectively, with 20 bases between them. CDR3 length: 13 amino acids. CDR1 is LNHDA and CDR2 is SQIVND in the germline V gene (reference sequence). The CDR3 nucleotides are TGTGCCAGTAGTAGGGGGGTGGCAGGGATAAAATTCTTC. Translating gives CASSRGVAGIKFF. The variable domain in full, with the rest retrieved from reference TRBV19 and TRBJ2-1, is DGGITQSPKYLFRKEGQNVTLSCEQNLNHDAMYWYRQDPGQGLRLIYYSQIVNDFQKGDIAEGYSVSREKKESFPLTVTSAQKNPTAFYLCASSRGVAGIKFFGPGTRLTVL.

The CDR3 sequence: CASSERGGGTGRETQYF. The CDR3 DNA reads TGTGCCAGCAGTGAAAGGGGGGGAGGGACCGGCAGGGAGACCCAGTACTTC. The rearrangement uses TRBV6-1 and TRBJ2-5; D might be TRBD2 (7 bases). Trimming pared 2 bases from V and 5 bases from J, leaving 21 bases between. The germline V gene has CDR1 MNHNS and CDR2 SASEGT. The CDR3 is 17 amino acids.

V usage is TRBV6-5 and J usage is TRBJ2-1; 12 bases line up with TRBD2. The CDR3 sequence is 15 residues long. V shed 6 bases, J shed 6 bases, and the junction held 6 bases outside the gene matches. Germline CDR1 is MNHEY and CDR2 is SVGAGI. CDR3: CASRVLAGGRNEQFF. In DNA form, the CDR3 reads TGTGCCAGCAGGGTACTAGCGGGAGGCCGCAATGAGCAGTTCTTC.

The chain recombines TRBV4-1 with TRBJ1-4, with TRBD1 identical over 7 bases. J gave up 7 bases and V 0 bases, and 5 bases lay outside the gene matches. From germline, CDR1 is MGHRA and CDR2 YSYEKL. The CDR3 is 15 amino acids. The CDR3 loop reads CASSQEQGRGEKLFF. The CDR3 nucleotides are TGCGCCAGCAGCCAAGAACAGGGGCGAGGTGAAAAACTGTTTTTT.

The chain uses TRBV24-1 and TRBJ2-5; 14 bases fit TRBD2. With 9 bases clipped from V and 5 bases from J, the junction kept 7 bases outside the gene matches. This CDR3 region has 15 residues. Germline loops: CDR1 KGHDR, CDR2 SFDVKD. The CDR3 DNA follows: TGTGCCACCCGACTAGCGGGAGGGAGGGGGGAGACCCAGTACTTC. It is translated as CATRLAGGRGETQYF.

This clone appeared once. The rearrangement links TRBV6-5 to TRBJ2-7; 8 nucleotides align to TRBD1. Germline V gene data show CDR1 as MNHEY and CDR2 as SVGAGI. The CDR3 is 15 amino acids. With 5 bases clipped from V and 0 bases from J, the junction kept 6 bases outside the gene matches. The CDR3 DNA is TGTGCCAGCAGTCAACGGACAGGGCTCTCCTACGAGCAGTACTTC. Translating it yields CASSQRTGLSYEQYF.

This clone was counted a few times. This chain uses TRBV29-1 with TRBJ2-1; TRBD2 aligns across 11 bases. Germline lookup yields CDR1 SQVTM and CDR2 ANQGSEA. The CDR3 extends over 15 amino acids. V shed 7 bases and J 9 bases; nucleotides not matched to a gene: 14. CDR3 protein: CSAGIAGGASGEQFF. As DNA, the CDR3 is TGCAGCGCTGGAATAGCGGGAGGGGCCTCTGGTGAGCAGTTCTTC.

V is TRBV18 and J is TRBJ1-1, with D unresolved. This CDR3 is built from 15 residues. The V gene lost 4 bases and the J gene lost 7 bases, with 19 bases spanning the gap. Looked up from germline, CDR1 is KGHSH and CDR2 is LQKENI. The CDR3 loop reads CASSLHPGEGDEAFF. In nucleotides, the CDR3 is TGTGCCAGCTCACTCCACCCGGGAGAGGGCGATGAAGCTTTCTTT.

The V call is TRBV5-1, the J call TRBJ2-1, with 7 nucleotides matching TRBD2. Per the germline V gene, CDR1 is SGHRS and CDR2 is YFSETQ. V dropped 4 bases and J dropped 5; count of bases not matched to a gene: 6. This CDR3 spans 14 amino acids. The CDR3 loop is CASSQRGANNEQFF. The CDR3 DNA reads TGCGCCAGCAGCCAGCGGGGCGCCAACAATGAGCAGTTCTTC.

This chain joins TRBV30 and TRBJ1-1; 9 bases are a match to TRBD1. This CDR3 has 16 amino acids. With 2 bases clipped from V and 4 bases from J, the junction kept 11 bases outside the gene matches. Germline V gene lookup returns CDR1 GTSNPN and CDR2 SVGIG (reference sequence). The DNA of the CDR3 is TGTGCCTGGAGTACCGGGACAGGGCCCTTGGGCACTGAAGCTTTCTTT. Translation gives CAWSTGTGPLGTEAFF.

This sequence joins TRBV2 and TRBJ2-2; perhaps TRBD2 as D (7 bases). The CDR3 runs to 16 residues. Looked up from germline, CDR1 is SNHLY and CDR2 is FYNNEI. With 6 bases removed from V and 1 base from J, the gap between germline ends came to 15 bases. CDR3 nucleotides: TGTGCCAGCAGCGAGAGAGCGGGACAGAACACCGGGGAGCTGTTTTTT. It encodes CASSERAGQNTGELFF.

Details on this clone: The identical CDR3 is also encoded by other nucleotide sequences in the sample. The chain recombines TRBV12-3 or TRBV12-4 with TRBJ1-5, with D maybe TRBD1 (5 bases). V was shortened by 6 bases and J by 5 bases, with 8 bases between the two germline ends. The CDR3 spans 12 residues. This CDR3 is CASSFRDQPQHF. CDR3 DNA sequence: TGTGCCAGCAGCTTCAGGGATCAGCCCCAGCATTTT.